Listed here is a single T cell receptor beta chain. Profiled with immunoSEQ multiplex PCR; TCRdb holds only in-frame clones, not every one. The sample records more than 100,000 clones, less than 75% being singletons. CDR1 is DFQATT and CDR2 is SNEGSKA in the germline V gene (reference sequence). CDR3 length equals 12 residues. The germline V and J ends were trimmed by 3 bases and 7 bases, with 10 bases remaining between them. The sample comes from a study of blood T cell repertoires in COVID-19. The chain employs TRBV20-1 and TRBJ1-5; possible D gene TRBD1, 5 bases. The sequence was obtained from a human donor with acute or convalescent COVID-19. The donor label of this sample is uncertain. Sequenced sample: peripheral blood. CDR3 amino acids: CSASNQGQPQHF. CDR3 nucleotides: TGCAGTGCTAGTAATCAGGGCCAGCCCCAGCATTTT.